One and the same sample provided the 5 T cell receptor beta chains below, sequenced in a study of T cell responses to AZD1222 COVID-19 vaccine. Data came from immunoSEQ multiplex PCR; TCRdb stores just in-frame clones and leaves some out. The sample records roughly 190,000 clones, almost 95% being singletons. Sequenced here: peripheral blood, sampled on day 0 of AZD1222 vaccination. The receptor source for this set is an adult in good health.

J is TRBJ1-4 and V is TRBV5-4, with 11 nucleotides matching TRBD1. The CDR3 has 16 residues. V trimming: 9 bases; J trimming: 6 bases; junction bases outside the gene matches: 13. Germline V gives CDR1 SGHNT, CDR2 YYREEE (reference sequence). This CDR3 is CATRRTGGQGDEKLFF. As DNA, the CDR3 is TGTGCCACCCGCCGGACAGGGGGCCAAGGGGATGAAAAACTGTTTTTT.

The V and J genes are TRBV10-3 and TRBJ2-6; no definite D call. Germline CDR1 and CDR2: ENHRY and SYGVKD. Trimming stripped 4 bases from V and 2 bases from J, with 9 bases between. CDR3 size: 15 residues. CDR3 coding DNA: TGTGCCATCAGTGTCTCGATCGCTGGGGCCAACGTCCTGACTTTC. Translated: CAISVSIAGANVLTF.

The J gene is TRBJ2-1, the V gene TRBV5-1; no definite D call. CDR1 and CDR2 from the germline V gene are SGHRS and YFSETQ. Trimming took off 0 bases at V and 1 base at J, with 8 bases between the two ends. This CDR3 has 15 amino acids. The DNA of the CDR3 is TGCGCCAGCAGCTTGGATCAGAATTCCTACAATGAGCAGTTCTTC. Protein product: CASSLDQNSYNEQFF.

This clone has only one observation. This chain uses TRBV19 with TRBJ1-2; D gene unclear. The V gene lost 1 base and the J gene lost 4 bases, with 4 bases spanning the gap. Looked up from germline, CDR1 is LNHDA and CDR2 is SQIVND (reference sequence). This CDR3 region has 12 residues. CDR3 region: CASSIGPYGYTF. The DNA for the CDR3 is TGTGCCAGTAGTATAGGACCCTATGGCTACACCTTC. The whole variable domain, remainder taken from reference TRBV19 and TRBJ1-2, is DGGITQSPKYLFRKEGQNVTLSCEQNLNHDAMYWYRQDPGQGLRLIYYSQIVNDFQKGDIAEGYSVSREKKESFPLTVTSAQKNPTAFYLCASSIGPYGYTFGSGTRLTVV.

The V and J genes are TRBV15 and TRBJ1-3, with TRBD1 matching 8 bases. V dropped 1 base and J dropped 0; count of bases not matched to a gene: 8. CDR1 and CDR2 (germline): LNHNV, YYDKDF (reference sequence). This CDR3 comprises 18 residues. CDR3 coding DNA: TGTGCCACCAGCAGAGTTGGGCAGGGGGCCCCCTCTGGAAACACCATATATTTT. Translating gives CATSRVGQGAPSGNTIYF.